These 21 T cell receptor beta chains originate from one sample sequenced in a study of post-analysis software for immune sequencing data. Study-wide points: Patients had higher frequencies than controls of five TRBV segments, including TRBV5-6, TRBV5-1 and TRBV20-1.

Their antigens are not known. Sequencing libraries made from TCR beta cDNA carried unique molecular identifiers. TCRdb fed the PCR reads into MiXCR, producing one record per CDR3 protein. This table has 150,000 to 200,000 distinct CDR3 sequences, approximately 28% appearing once. The sequenced material came from blood. Receptors were obtained from a girl aged 5 to 17 with multiple sclerosis.

This clonotype was seen a handful of times. The chain links TRBV12-3 or TRBV12-4 to TRBJ1-5; TRBD1 matches at 7 bases. Unmatched junction bases numbered 8, after V lost 5 bases and J lost 4 bases. This CDR3 has 15 amino acids. CDR3 bases: TGTGCCAGCAGTCCGGTCGACAGGGTAAATCAGCCCCAGCATTTT. This gives the protein CASSPVDRVNQPQHF.

There are a few counts of this clonotype. V gene TRBV6-2 or TRBV6-3 combines with J gene TRBJ1-5, with 7 bases fitting TRBD1. In germline, CDR1 is MNHEY, CDR2 SVGEGT. Losses at the gene ends were 5 bases for V and 7 bases for J; bases not matched to a gene: 8. This CDR3 spans 14 amino acids. The CDR3 bases are TGTGCCAGCAGTCGACAGGGTGGCGGCCAGCCCCAGCATTTT. Its protein product is CASSRQGGGQPQHF.

A note on this clonotype: This clone may be a read error of a much larger clone one base away. The rearrangement links TRBV9 to TRBJ1-2; 7 bases fit TRBD1. V trimming: 2 bases; J trimming: 7 bases; junction bases outside the gene matches: 11. The germline CDR1 and CDR2 sequences are SGDLS and YYNGEE. There are 15 residues in the CDR3. The CDR3 DNA reads as TGTGCCAGCAGCGTGGGGGACAGTCGATTTGGTGGCTACACCTTC. Translation gives CASSVGDSRFGGYTF.

Only a few counts were recorded for this clonotype. With a much larger clone just one base away, this may be a read error. J is TRBJ1-2 and V is TRBV12-3 or TRBV12-4; a possible D gene is TRBD1 (5 bases). The CDR3 sequence is 13 residues long. This chain's CDR3 is CANSLGRVDGYTF. The CDR3 coding sequence is TGTGCCAACAGTTTAGGCAGGGTGGACGGCTACACCTTC.

This clonotype has only a few counts. The chain has TRBV18 and TRBJ1-5; D not certain. CDR1 KGHSH and CDR2 LQKENI come from the germline V gene. The germline V and J ends were trimmed by 6 bases and 0 bases, with 12 bases remaining between them. The CDR3 extends over 15 amino acids. The CDR3 sequence: CASSPSDSSNQPQHF. Here the CDR3 DNA reads TGTGCCAGCTCGCCCTCAGATTCTAGCAATCAGCCCCAGCATTTT.

There are a few counts of this clonotype. V gene TRBV27 combines with J gene TRBJ2-1, with 8 positions matching TRBD2. The germline CDR1 and CDR2 sequences are MNHEY and SMNVEV (reference sequence). The CDR3 totals 17 residues. With V trimmed by 6 bases and J by 4 bases, 14 bases remained unmatched. The CDR3 here is CASRPPRVAGKYNEQFF. The DNA for the CDR3 is TGTGCCAGCAGGCCCCCTCGAGTAGCGGGGAAATACAATGAGCAGTTCTTC.

This clonotype has a handful of counts. Here the CDR3 reads CASSLVRDREGYTF. CDR3 nucleotide sequence: TGCGCCAGCAGCTTGGTACGGGACAGGGAGGGCTACACCTTC. V usage is TRBV5-1 and J usage is TRBJ1-2, with TRBD1 matching 9 bases. The CDR3 loop spans 14 amino acids. Germline assignment: CDR1 SGHRS and CDR2 YFSETQ. V was pared by 0 bases and J by 8 bases, with 5 bases of the junction left unmatched.

This clonotype was observed a handful of times. CDR3 nucleotide sequence: TGTGCCAGCAGTCCATTAGCGGGGACCTACGAGCAGTACTTC. As protein: CASSPLAGTYEQYF. This rearrangement joins TRBV12-3 or TRBV12-4 to TRBJ2-7, with 8 bases fitting TRBD2. The CDR3 is made up of 14 amino acids. The J segment lost 2 bases and the V segment lost 5 bases, leaving 5 bases of the junction unmatched.

This clonotype was seen ten or more times. This rearrangement joins TRBV7-9 to TRBJ2-5; TRBD2 is a possible D gene (6 bases). This CDR3 spans 16 amino acids. The ends were cut back, 2 bases at V and 5 bases at J, with 18 bases in the middle. Germline V lookup: CDR1 SEHNR, CDR2 FQNEAQ (reference sequence). The CDR3, as DNA: TGTGCCAGCAGCTTATGGCCGGAGGGCCTTTGGGAGACCCAGTACTTC. It encodes CASSLWPEGLWETQYF.

This chain uses TRBV7-2 with TRBJ2-7, with D hard to call. The CDR3 loop spans 13 amino acids. The germline CDR1 and CDR2 sequences are SGHTA and FQGNSA. V lost 2 bases and J lost 4, with 9 bases in between. CDR3 bases: TGTGCCAGCAGCTTAATGGTGGGTTACGAGCAGTACTTC. Its protein is CASSLMVGYEQYF.

This clonotype was counted only a few times. V is TRBV12-5 and J is TRBJ2-1, with 7 positions matching TRBD2. Germline V gene data show CDR1 as LGHNT and CDR2 as FRNRAP. The J segment lost 6 bases and the V segment lost 4 bases, leaving 9 bases of the junction unmatched. There are 15 residues in the CDR3. For the CDR3, the DNA is TGTGCTAGTGGTTGGACGGGCGGGAGTAGCAATGAGCAGTTCTTC. This sequence encodes CASGWTGGSSNEQFF.

This clonotype was picked up many times. CDR3 bases: TGCGCCAGCAGCTCCGGGACCTCCTACAATGAGCAGTTCTTC. As protein: CASSSGTSYNEQFF. The V and J genes are TRBV5-1 and TRBJ2-1; D possibly uses TRBD1 or TRBD2 (5 bases each). The germline CDR1 and CDR2 sequences are SGHRS and YFSETQ. The CDR3 has 14 residues. V lost 3 bases and J lost 0, with 7 bases in between.

The CDR3 DNA is TGTGCCAGCAGTTTTGGGGGGACCCAGTACTTC. It encodes CASSFGGTQYF. V is TRBV27 and J is TRBJ2-5; D possibly matches TRBD1 or TRBD2 (5 bases each). Germline CDR1 MNHEY, CDR2 SMNVEV (reference sequence). V was shortened by 3 bases and J by 7 bases, with 6 bases between the two germline ends. The CDR3 totals 11 residues.

This clonotype was detected many times. This chain joins TRBV9 and TRBJ1-2; D remains ambiguous. The CDR3 loop spans 14 amino acids. V was shortened by 0 bases and J by 4 bases, with 10 bases between the two germline ends. Germline CDR1 is SGDLS and CDR2 is YYNGEE. This chain's CDR3 is CASSVEQTTYGYTF. The CDR3 nucleotides read TGTGCCAGCAGCGTAGAGCAGACGACCTATGGCTACACCTTC.

This clonotype was observed a handful of times. The V call is TRBV7-9, the J call TRBJ1-1; maybe TRBD1 (5 bases). This CDR3 contains 14 residues. CDR1 is SEHNR and CDR2 is FQNEAQ in the germline V gene (reference sequence). The V gene lost 2 bases and the J gene lost 3 bases, with 10 bases spanning the gap. The CDR3 here is CASSLTLGDTEAFF. DNA for the CDR3: TGTGCCAGCAGCTTAACACTGGGGGACACTGAAGCTTTCTTT.

A few counts support this clonotype. A much larger clone lies one base from this, so it may be a read error. The chain couples TRBV7-9 to TRBJ2-5; a weak D match, TRBD1 (6 bases). This CDR3 has 16 amino acids. Germline loops: CDR1 SEHNR, CDR2 FQNEAQ (reference sequence). V was pared by 6 bases and J by 4 bases, with 21 bases between. DNA for the CDR3: TGTGCCAGCAGTACTATACGACAGGCGACCCGAGAGACCCAGTACTTC. Protein product: CASSTIRQATRETQYF.

This clonotype was observed many times. The genes are TRBV7-9 and TRBJ2-1; the match to TRBD2 covers 13 bases. Germline V gives CDR1 SEHNR, CDR2 FQNEAQ (reference sequence). With 5 bases clipped from V and 9 bases from J, the junction kept 10 bases outside the gene matches. The CDR3 sequence is 16 residues long. This chain's CDR3 is CASSGPGTSGNVEQFF. As DNA, the CDR3 is TGTGCCAGCAGCGGTCCGGGGACTAGCGGGAACGTTGAGCAGTTCTTC.

Turning to this clonotype: At one end the junction does not follow the germline gene, possibly because of a read error. The chain carries TRBV20-1 and TRBJ1-1; tentatively, D is TRBD1 (5 bases). Germline V gives CDR1 DFQATT, CDR2 SNEGSKA (reference sequence). The CDR3 is made up of 16 amino acids. The CDR3 bases are TGTAGTGCTAGAGGAGGCCGGGACGGACCGAACACTGAAGCTTTCTTT. Translation gives CSARGGRDGPNTEAFF.

This clonotype appeared many times. V is TRBV12-3 or TRBV12-4 and J is TRBJ2-1; D unclear. The CDR3 spans 13 residues. The V end lost 2 bases, the J end lost 5 bases, and 7 bases lay between the germline ends. Written as DNA, the CDR3 is TGTGCCAGCAGTTTAAGTCGCCACAATGAGCAGTTCTTC. Its translation: CASSLSRHNEQFF.

This clonotype was observed at least ten times. The chain joins TRBV5-1 to TRBJ2-5; TRBD1 agrees at 7 bases. The ends lost 4 bases at V and 0 bases at J; junction bases unmatched: 9. Germline CDR1 reads SGHRS; CDR2 reads YFSETQ. The CDR3 totals 16 residues. Written as DNA, the CDR3 is TGCGCCAGCAGCCCCGTGGACAGGCCGTACCAAGAGACCCAGTACTTC. It is translated as CASSPVDRPYQETQYF.

A remark on this clonotype: This sequence may be a read error, since a much larger clone differs from it by one base. The V gene is TRBV6-5, the J gene TRBJ2-7; D is undetermined. Germline loops: CDR1 MNHEY, CDR2 SVGAGI. The CDR3 is made up of 11 amino acids. The CDR3 DNA reads as TGTGCCAGCGGTTATGGTTCCGAGCAGTACTTC. Translation: CASGYGSEQYF.